A single T cell receptor (beta chain) is shown here with its context. This clone was seen a handful of times. Its cognate antigen has yet to be identified. No quality values exist for individual bases; no much larger clone is one base distant. Explained via the paper, the time point label denotes: pre-treatment sample, taken before nivolumab and TIL therapy. A phase I trial run at two centers enrolled adults with stage 4 NSCLC between 2017 and January 2020. Samples came from a single-arm, open-label phase I trial of tumor-infiltrating lymphocyte therapy with nivolumab in advanced non-small cell lung cancer. Blood mononuclear cells from EDTA tubes were separated on a Ficoll gradient and snap-frozen as pellets, and DNA was extracted from the cells using a Qiagen mini-prep kit. The sample is drawn from a study of TIL therapy for anti-PD-1-resistant metastatic lung cancer (dated by TCRdb to the early 2020s). Regarding the complete study: Tumors were collected before any PD-1/PD-L1 blockade, after which patients were given nivolumab, and patients who progressed were given lymphodepletion, an infusion of expanded TIL and IL-2. A median age of around 56 years (range about 38-80) and a median tumor PD-L1 proportion score of more than 5% were recorded among enrolled patients. The cohort was composed predominantly of lung adenocarcinoma, with a few EGFR-mutant and two ALK-rearranged tumors included, and half of patients were identified as current or former smokers. Across the cohort, whole-exome sequencing showed a median non-synonymous tumor mutation burden of roughly 1.5 mutations per megabase. Clonotypes were tracked across tumor, expanded TIL product and serial blood samples by T cell receptor beta sequencing of tumor and peripheral blood.

The immunoSEQ v3 hsTCRB kit was used to amplify TCR beta CDR3 regions from genomic DNA through bias-controlled multiplex PCR. An Illumina NextSeq 500 was used to sequence the TCR libraries, reaching roughly 2.2 million read pairs at survey level or about 4.5-6.5 million at deep level. For the original study's pipeline: Clonality was reported by immunoSEQ Analyzer software, which also assigned V, D and J genes and filtered out non-productive sequences. Repertoires were compared using productive Simpson clonality and Morisita overlap index of productive TRB rearrangements between infused TIL and blood. For each clone in blood, the absolute clonotype count was estimated by multiplying the lymphocyte count by the CD3+ fraction and by the clone's productive frequency. In its TCRdb copy, this immuneACCESS table keeps in-frame sequences only and misses some clones. Where compared with another copy, unresolved V genes explain less than half of these, and the others have no known cause. V and J calls and clone size are as listed in that table; D and trimming were resolved from the DNA. Present in this sample are tens of thousands of clones, around 68% of which were seen just once. 5.5% to 8.5% of the sample is held by the ten biggest clonotypes.

The germline V gene sets CDR1 to MGHDK and CDR2 to SYGVNS. Relative to germline, V is 1 base shorter and J is 4 bases shorter, with 10 bases between their ends. The CDR3 spans 14 residues, from the cysteine through the phenylalanine. Here the CDR3 DNA is all that survives: 42 bases in frame from base 1. On the study overall, not on this receptor specifically: The study protocol defined all tumor marker inferences as exploratory. Because the cohort was highly selected, with more treatment-naive, never-smoker and oncogene-addicted patients than is typical, generalizability is limited. Clonotypes from the infused TIL partially replaced the baseline peripheral repertoire and then declined over months, and persistence showed no apparent association with response.

This receptor was identified in a person between 25 and 79 years old with non-small cell lung cancer. The rearrangement joined TRBV25-1 to TRBJ1-2, with the D gene uncertain. Source: blood, taken at baseline. The DNA sequence is TGTGCCAGCAGTGAATTAGGTCAGATCTATGGCTACACCTTC. This translates into CASSELGQIYGYTF.